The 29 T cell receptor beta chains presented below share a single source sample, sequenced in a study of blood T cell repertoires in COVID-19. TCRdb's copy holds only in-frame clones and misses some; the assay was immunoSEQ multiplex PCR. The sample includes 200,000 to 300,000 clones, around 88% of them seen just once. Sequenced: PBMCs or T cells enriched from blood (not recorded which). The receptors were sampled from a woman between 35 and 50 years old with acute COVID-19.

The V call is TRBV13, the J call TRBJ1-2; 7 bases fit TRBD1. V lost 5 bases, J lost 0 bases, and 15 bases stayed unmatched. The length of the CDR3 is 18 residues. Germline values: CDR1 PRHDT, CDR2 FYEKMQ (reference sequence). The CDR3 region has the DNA TGTGCCAGCAGCCAGGAAGATTACAGGGGAACTCCTAACTATGGCTACACCTTC. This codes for CASSQEDYRGTPNYGYTF.

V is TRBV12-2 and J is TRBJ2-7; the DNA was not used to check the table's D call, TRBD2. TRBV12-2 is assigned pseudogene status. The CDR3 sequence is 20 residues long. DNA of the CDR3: TGTGCAAGTCGCGCACGACCGGGACTAGGAACCGCGGCGATCGATTACATAAGGTACGTC. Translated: CASRARPGLGTAAIDYIRYV.

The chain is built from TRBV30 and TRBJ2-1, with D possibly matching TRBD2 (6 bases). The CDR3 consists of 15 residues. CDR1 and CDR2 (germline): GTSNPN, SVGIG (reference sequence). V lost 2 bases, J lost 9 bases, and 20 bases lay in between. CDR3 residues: CAWSFVGGPRSEQFF. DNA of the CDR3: TGTGCCTGGAGTTTTGTCGGGGGACCCAGGAGTGAGCAGTTCTTC.

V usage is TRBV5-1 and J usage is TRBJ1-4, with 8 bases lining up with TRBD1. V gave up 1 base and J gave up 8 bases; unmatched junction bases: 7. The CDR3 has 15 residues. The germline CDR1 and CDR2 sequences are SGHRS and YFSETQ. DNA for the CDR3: TGCGCCAGCAGCTTGTCCCCCCAGGGGGCGGAAAAACTGTTTTTT. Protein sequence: CASSLSPQGAEKLFF.

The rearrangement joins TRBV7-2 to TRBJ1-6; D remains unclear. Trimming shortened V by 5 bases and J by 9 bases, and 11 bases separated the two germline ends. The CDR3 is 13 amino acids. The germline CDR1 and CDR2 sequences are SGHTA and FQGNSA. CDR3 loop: CASSPPMSSPLHF. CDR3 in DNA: TGTGCCAGCAGCCCGCCGATGAGTTCACCCCTCCACTTT.

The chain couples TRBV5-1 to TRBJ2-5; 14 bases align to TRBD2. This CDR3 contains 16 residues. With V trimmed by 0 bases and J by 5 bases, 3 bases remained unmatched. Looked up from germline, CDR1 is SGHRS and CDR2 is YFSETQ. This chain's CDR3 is CASSLVTSGGAETQYF. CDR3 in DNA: TGCGCCAGCAGCTTGGTGACTAGCGGGGGGGCCGAGACCCAGTACTTC.

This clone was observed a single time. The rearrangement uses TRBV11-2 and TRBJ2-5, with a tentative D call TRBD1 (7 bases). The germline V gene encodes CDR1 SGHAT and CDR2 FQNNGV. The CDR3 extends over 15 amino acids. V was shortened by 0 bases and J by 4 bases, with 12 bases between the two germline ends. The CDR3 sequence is CASSLDSGGGETQYF. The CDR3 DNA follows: TGTGCCAGCAGCTTAGACTCAGGGGGAGGAGAGACCCAGTACTTC.

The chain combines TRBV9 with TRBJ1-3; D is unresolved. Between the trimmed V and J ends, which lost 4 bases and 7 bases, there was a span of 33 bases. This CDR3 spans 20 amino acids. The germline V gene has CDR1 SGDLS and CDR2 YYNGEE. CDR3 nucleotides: TGTGCCAGCAGCCCAGCCGCGGAGTCCGCGCGACTTGAAGTACTTAACACCATATATTTT. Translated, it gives CASSPAAESARLEVLNTIYF.

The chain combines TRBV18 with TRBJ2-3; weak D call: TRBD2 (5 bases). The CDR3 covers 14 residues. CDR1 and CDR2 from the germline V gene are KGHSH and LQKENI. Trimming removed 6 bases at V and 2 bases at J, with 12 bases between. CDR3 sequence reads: CASSRSGFTDTQYF. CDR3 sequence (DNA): TGTGCCAGCTCGCGTTCGGGGTTCACAGATACGCAGTATTTT.

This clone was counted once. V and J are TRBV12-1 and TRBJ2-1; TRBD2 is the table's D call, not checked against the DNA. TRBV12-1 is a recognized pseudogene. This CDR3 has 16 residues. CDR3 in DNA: TGTGCCAGCAGCTTTGAAACTAGCGGGATCTTCAATGAGCAGTTCTTC. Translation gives CASSFETSGIFNEQFF.

The CDR3: CASSPGIHGNEQFF. CDR3 DNA: TGTGCCAGCAGTCCGGGGATCCATGGCAATGAGCAGTTCTTC. The rearrangement joins TRBV6-2 or TRBV6-3 to TRBJ2-1, with D perhaps matching TRBD2 (5 bases). V dropped 5 bases and J dropped 6 bases, with 14 bases sitting between them. The CDR3 totals 14 residues. The germline gives CDR1 MNHEY, CDR2 SVGEGT.

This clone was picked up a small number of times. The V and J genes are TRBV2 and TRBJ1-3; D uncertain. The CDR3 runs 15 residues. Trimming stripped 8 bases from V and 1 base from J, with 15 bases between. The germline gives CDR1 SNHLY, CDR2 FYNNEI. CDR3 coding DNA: TGTGCCAGCGCCCGGGATGTTACTTCTGGAAACACCATATATTTT. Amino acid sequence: CASARDVTSGNTIYF.

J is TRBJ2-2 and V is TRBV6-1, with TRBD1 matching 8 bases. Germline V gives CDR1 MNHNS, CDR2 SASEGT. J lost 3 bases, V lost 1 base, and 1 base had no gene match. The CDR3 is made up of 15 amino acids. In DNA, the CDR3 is TGTGCCAGCAGTGAAGGGACAGGGTACACCGGGGAGCTGTTTTTT. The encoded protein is CASSEGTGYTGELFF.

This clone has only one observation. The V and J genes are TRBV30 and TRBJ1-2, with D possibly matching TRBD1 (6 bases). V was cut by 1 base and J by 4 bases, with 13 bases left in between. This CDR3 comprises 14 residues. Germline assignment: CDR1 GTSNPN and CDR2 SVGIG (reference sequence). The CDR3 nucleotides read TGTGCCTGGAGTGACAGGGATGTCGGCTATGGCTACACCTTC. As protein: CAWSDRDVGYGYTF.

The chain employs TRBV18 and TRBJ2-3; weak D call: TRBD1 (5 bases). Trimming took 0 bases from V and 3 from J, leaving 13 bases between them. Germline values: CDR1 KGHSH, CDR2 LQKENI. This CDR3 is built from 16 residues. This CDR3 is CASSPPRETWTDTQYF. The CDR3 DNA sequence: TGTGCCAGCTCACCACCCAGGGAAACGTGGACAGATACGCAGTATTTT.

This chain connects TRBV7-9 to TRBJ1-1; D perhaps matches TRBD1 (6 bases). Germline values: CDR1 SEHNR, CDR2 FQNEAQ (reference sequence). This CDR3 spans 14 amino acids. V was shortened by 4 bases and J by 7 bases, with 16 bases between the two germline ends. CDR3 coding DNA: TGTGCCAGCAGCTCCCAGGGGTTGATCGTTGAAGCTTTCTTT. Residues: CASSSQGLIVEAFF.

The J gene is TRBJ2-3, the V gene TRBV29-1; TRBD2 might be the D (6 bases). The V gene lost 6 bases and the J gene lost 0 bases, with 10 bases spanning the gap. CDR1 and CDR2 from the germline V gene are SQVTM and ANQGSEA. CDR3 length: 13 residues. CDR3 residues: CSVSGGSTDTQYF. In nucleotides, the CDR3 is TGCAGCGTAAGTGGGGGGAGCACAGATACGCAGTATTTT.

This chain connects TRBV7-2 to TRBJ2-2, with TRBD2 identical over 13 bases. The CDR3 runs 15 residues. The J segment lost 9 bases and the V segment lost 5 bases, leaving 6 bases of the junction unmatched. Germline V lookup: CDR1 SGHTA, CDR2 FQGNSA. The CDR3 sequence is CASSAGLAGVRELFF. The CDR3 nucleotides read TGTGCCAGCAGCGCCGGACTAGCGGGAGTCCGGGAGCTGTTTTTT.

The CDR3 nucleotides are TGTGCCAGCAGCAGGGGGGAGTATGGCTACACCTTC. It is translated as CASSRGEYGYTF. The chain combines TRBV2 with TRBJ1-2; TRBD1 aligns across 7 bases. The ends lost 6 bases at V and 5 bases at J; junction bases unmatched: 3. Per germline, CDR1 SNHLY and CDR2 FYNNEI. This CDR3 has 12 amino acids.

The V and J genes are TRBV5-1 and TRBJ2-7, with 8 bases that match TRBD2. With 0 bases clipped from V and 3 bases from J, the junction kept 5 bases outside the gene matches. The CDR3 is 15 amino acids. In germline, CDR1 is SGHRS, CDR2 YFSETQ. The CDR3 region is CASSLVSGGNYEQYF. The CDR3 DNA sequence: TGCGCCAGCAGCTTGGTCAGCGGGGGAAACTACGAGCAGTACTTC. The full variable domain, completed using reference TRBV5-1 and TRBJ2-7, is KAGVTQTPRYLIKTRGQQVTLSCSPISGHRSVSWYQQTPGQGLQFLFEYFSETQRNKGNFPGRFSGRQFSNSRSEMNVSTLELGDSALYLCASSLVSGGNYEQYFGPGTRLTVT.

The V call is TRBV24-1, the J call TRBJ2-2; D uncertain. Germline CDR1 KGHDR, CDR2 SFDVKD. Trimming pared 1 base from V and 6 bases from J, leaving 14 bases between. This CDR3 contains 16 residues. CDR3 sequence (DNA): TGTGCCACCAGTGATTTAAGCGAACGAGTTTCCGGGGAGCTGTTTTTT. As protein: CATSDLSERVSGELFF.

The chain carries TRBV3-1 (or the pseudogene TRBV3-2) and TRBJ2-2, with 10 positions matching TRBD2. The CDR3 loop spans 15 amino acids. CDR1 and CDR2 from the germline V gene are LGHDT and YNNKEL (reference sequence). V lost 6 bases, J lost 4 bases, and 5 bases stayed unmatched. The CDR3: CASSGAGGPTGELFF. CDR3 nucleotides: TGTGCCAGCAGTGGAGCGGGAGGGCCCACCGGGGAGCTGTTTTTT.

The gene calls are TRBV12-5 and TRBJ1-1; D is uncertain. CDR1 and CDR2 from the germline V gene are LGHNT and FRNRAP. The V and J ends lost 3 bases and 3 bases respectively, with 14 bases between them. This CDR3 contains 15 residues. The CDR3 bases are TGTGCTAGTGGTTTCAGGCAGGCATTAGACACTGAAGCTTTCTTT. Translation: CASGFRQALDTEAFF.

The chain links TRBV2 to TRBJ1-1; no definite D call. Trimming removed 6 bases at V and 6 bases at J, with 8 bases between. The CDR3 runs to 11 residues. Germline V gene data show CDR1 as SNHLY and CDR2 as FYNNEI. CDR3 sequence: CASRVAAEAFF. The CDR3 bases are TGTGCCAGCAGGGTCGCGGCTGAAGCTTTCTTT. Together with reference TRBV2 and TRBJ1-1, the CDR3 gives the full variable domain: EPEVTQTPSHQVTQMGQEVILRCVPISNHLYFYWYRQILGQKVEFLVSFYNNEISEKSEIFDDQFSVERPDGSNFTLKIRSTKLEDSAMYFCASRVAAEAFFGQGTRLTVV.

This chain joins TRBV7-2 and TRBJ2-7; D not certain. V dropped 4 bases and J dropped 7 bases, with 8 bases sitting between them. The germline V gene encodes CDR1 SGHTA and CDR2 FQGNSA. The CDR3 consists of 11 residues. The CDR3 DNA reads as TGTGCCAGCAGCTCCCTAAGAGAGCAGTACTTC. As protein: CASSSLREQYF.

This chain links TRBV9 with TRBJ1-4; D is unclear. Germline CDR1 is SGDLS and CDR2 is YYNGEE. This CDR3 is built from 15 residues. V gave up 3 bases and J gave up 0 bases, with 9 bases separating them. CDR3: CASSATRSTNEKLFF. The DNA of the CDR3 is TGTGCCAGCAGCGCCACCAGATCAACTAATGAAAAACTGTTTTTT. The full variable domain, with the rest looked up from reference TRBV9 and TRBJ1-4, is DSGVTQTPKHLITATGQRVTLRCSPRSGDLSVYWYQQSLDQGLQFLIQYYNGEERAKGNILERFSAQQFPDLHSELNLSSLELGDSALYFCASSATRSTNEKLFFGSGTQLSVL.

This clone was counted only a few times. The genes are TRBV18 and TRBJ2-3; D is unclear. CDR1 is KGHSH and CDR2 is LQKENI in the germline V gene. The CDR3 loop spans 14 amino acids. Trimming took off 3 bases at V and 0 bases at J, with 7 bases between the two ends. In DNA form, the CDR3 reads TGTGCCAGCTCACCCCCCGGGAGCACAGATACGCAGTATTTT. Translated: CASSPPGSTDTQYF.

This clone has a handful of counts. CDR3 DNA: TGTGCCAGTACCCGGACAGGGGCGGGCACAGATACGCAGTATTTT. It yields the protein CASTRTGAGTDTQYF. The chain is built from TRBV19 and TRBJ2-3; 9 bases fit TRBD1. Trimming took 7 bases from V and 1 from J; bases not matched to a gene: 6. The CDR3 extends over 15 amino acids. From germline, CDR1 is LNHDA and CDR2 SQIVND (reference sequence).

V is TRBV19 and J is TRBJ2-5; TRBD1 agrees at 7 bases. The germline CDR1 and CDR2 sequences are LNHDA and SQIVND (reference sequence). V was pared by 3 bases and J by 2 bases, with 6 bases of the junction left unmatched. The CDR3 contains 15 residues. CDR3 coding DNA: TGTGCCAGTAGTATTGGGGGACAGTTACAAGAGACCCAGTACTTC. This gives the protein CASSIGGQLQETQYF.